Below are 32 T cell receptor beta chains sequenced from a single sample in a study of PD-L1 blockade in urothelial cancer. Some clones are missing from TCRdb's copy, which holds only in-frame ones; the method was immunoSEQ multiplex PCR. The table shows under 50,000 clones, with 90% occurring only once. The sample here was PBMCs, taken around atezolizumab (anti-PD-L1) treatment. Every receptor here comes from a man between 65 and 80 years old with urothelial cancer.

The chain is built from TRBV11-2 and TRBJ1-3; perhaps TRBD1 as D (6 bases). The germline V gene encodes CDR1 SGHAT and CDR2 FQNNGV. Trimming removed 11 bases at V and 2 bases at J, with 16 bases between. CDR3 length equals 14 residues. The CDR3 DNA follows: TGTGCCGGATCAACAGGGTTAGCTGGAAACACCATATATTTT. Translating gives CAGSTGLAGNTIYF.

This chain joins TRBV18 and TRBJ2-5; TRBD1 matches at 8 bases. CDR3 length: 16 residues. Per germline, CDR1 KGHSH and CDR2 LQKENI. J gave up 5 bases and V 4 bases, and 12 bases lay outside the gene matches. The CDR3 sequence is CASSLRLGQGAETQYF. The CDR3 region has the DNA TGTGCCAGCTCACTCCGCCTTGGACAGGGTGCGGAGACCCAGTACTTC.

The chain employs TRBV7-6 and TRBJ1-1; D possibly corresponds to TRBD1 (5 bases). Per germline, CDR1 SGHVS and CDR2 FNYEAQ. The CDR3 extends over 16 amino acids. Trimming cost V 4 bases and J 2 bases, with 17 bases left between them. The CDR3 DNA follows: TGTGCCAGCAGCTCAAACCCGTTCGACAGAAACACTGAAGCTTTCTTT. Translation gives CASSSNPFDRNTEAFF.

V gene TRBV18 combines with J gene TRBJ1-5; D is unclear. The CDR3 covers 14 residues. In germline, CDR1 is KGHSH, CDR2 LQKENI. V shed 2 bases and J shed 4 bases, with 9 bases lying between them. The CDR3 loop reads CASSPSQINQPQHF. DNA of the CDR3: TGTGCCAGCTCACCATCACAGATAAATCAGCCCCAGCATTTT.

This clone was seen a handful of times. V gene TRBV2 combines with J gene TRBJ1-5; 11 positions agree with TRBD1. With V trimmed by 4 bases and J by 7 bases, 6 bases remained unmatched. CDR1 is SNHLY and CDR2 is FYNNEI in the germline V gene. This CDR3 has 15 amino acids. The CDR3 sequence: CASSVLGTGGQPQHF. The CDR3 DNA follows: TGTGCCAGCAGTGTCTTGGGGACAGGGGGGCAGCCCCAGCATTTT.

V gene TRBV5-4 combines with J gene TRBJ2-1, with 12 nucleotides matching TRBD2. The V gene's germline CDR1 is SGHNT and CDR2 YYREEE (reference sequence). The V segment lost 4 bases and the J segment 6 bases; nucleotides outside the gene matches: 5. This CDR3 comprises 15 residues. In DNA form, the CDR3 reads TGTGCCAGCAGCCCGCGGACTAGCGGGACCAATGAGCAGTTCTTC. Its protein product is CASSPRTSGTNEQFF.

The V and J genes are TRBV4-1 and TRBJ2-2, with TRBD2 matching 11 bases. V was clipped by 3 bases and J by 1 base; unmatched bases: 7. CDR1 is MGHRA and CDR2 is YSYEKL in the germline V gene. The CDR3 has 18 amino acids. CDR3 sequence (DNA): TGCGCCAGCAGCCAGTCCGGGACTAGCGGACTGAACACCGGGGAGCTGTTTTTT. Its protein product is CASSQSGTSGLNTGELFF.

The chain combines TRBV2 with TRBJ1-1; 8 positions match TRBD1. The V gene's germline CDR1 is SNHLY and CDR2 FYNNEI. V lost 4 bases, J lost 2 bases, and 6 bases stayed unmatched. This CDR3 has 15 amino acids. CDR3 coding DNA: TGTGCCAGCAGTGGCTTTACAGGGGGAAACACTGAAGCTTTCTTT. It is translated as CASSGFTGGNTEAFF. Looking up the rest from reference TRBV2 and TRBJ1-1 gives the full variable domain: EPEVTQTPSHQVTQMGQEVILRCVPISNHLYFYWYRQILGQKVEFLVSFYNNEISEKSEIFDDQFSVERPDGSNFTLKIRSTKLEDSAMYFCASSGFTGGNTEAFFGQGTRLTVV.

This chain uses TRBV2 with TRBJ2-2, with TRBD2 matching over 10 bases. Trimming cost V 0 bases and J 5 bases; bases outside gene matches: 6. CDR1 is SNHLY and CDR2 is FYNNEI in the germline V gene. The CDR3 totals 17 residues. The CDR3 bases are TGTGCCAGCAGTGAAGCGAAAACTAGCGGGACGACCGGGGAGCTGTTTTTT. It is translated as CASSEAKTSGTTGELFF.

The chain carries TRBV27 and TRBJ2-1; TRBD2 matches at 7 bases. This CDR3 contains 14 residues. V shed 7 bases and J 9 bases; nucleotides not matched to a gene: 12. Germline CDR1 MNHEY, CDR2 SMNVEV (reference sequence). CDR3 amino acids: CASTRTRGYTEQFF. CDR3 sequence (DNA): TGTGCCAGCACCCGGACTAGAGGGTATACTGAGCAGTTCTTC.

This chain uses TRBV29-1 with TRBJ2-7; 9 nucleotides line up with TRBD2. CDR3 size: 16 residues. Germline CDR1 SQVTM, CDR2 ANQGSEA. V was pared by 0 bases and J by 7 bases, with 13 bases of the junction left unmatched. CDR3 loop: CSVEDLSGRDSREQYF. The CDR3 DNA sequence: TGCAGCGTTGAAGACCTTAGCGGGAGAGATTCAAGGGAGCAGTACTTC.

The chain carries TRBV7-2 and TRBJ2-1; D gene uncertain. V lost 3 bases and J 9 bases, leaving 6 bases between the germline ends. Germline V CDR1 and CDR2: SGHTA, FQGNSA. The CDR3 totals 11 residues. The DNA of the CDR3 is TGTGCCAGCAGCTTCACGCGTGAGCAGTTCTTC. This sequence encodes CASSFTREQFF.

V is TRBV5-6 and J is TRBJ2-1, with D perhaps matching TRBD2 (6 bases). The germline CDR1 and CDR2 sequences are SGHDT and YYEEEE. CDR3 length: 15 residues. V dropped 6 bases and J dropped 5 bases, with 18 bases sitting between them. For the CDR3, the DNA is TGTGCCAGCACCCGTGTTGGGGGAGGAGACAATGAGCAGTTCTTC. The encoded protein is CASTRVGGGDNEQFF.

This chain uses TRBV29-1 with TRBJ2-6; no clear D gene. The CDR3 totals 19 residues. V lost 3 bases to trimming and J lost 4 bases, with 25 bases between them. Germline assignment: CDR1 SQVTM and CDR2 ANQGSEA. CDR3 DNA sequence: TGCAGCGTTGATGGGTTTTTTGACCCGGGTGGGTCCGGGGCCAACGTCCTGACTTTC. Translating gives CSVDGFFDPGGSGANVLTF.

V and J are TRBV4-1 and TRBJ1-1; 8 bases map to TRBD1. The CDR3 has 15 residues. V lost 4 bases to trimming and J lost 0 bases; unmatched junction nucleotides: 4. CDR1 MGHRA and CDR2 YSYEKL come from the germline V gene. CDR3 in DNA: TGCGCCAGCAGCCTAAGGACAGGGATGAACACTGAAGCTTTCTTT. It codes for CASSLRTGMNTEAFF.

The CDR3 nucleotides read TGTGCCAGCAGTTTAGGGGCGGGAGTCTACGAGCAGTACTTC. As protein: CASSLGAGVYEQYF. The rearrangement uses TRBV28 and TRBJ2-7; 7 positions match TRBD2. Germline trimming cut 2 bases from V and 3 bases from J; bases unmatched to any gene: 4. Per germline, CDR1 MDHEN and CDR2 SYDVKM. The CDR3 has 14 residues.

The V gene is TRBV5-4, the J gene TRBJ2-7, with 7 bases lining up with TRBD1. V trimming: 0 bases; J trimming: 6 bases; junction bases outside the gene matches: 6. The CDR3 sequence is 14 residues long. CDR1 and CDR2 from the germline V gene are SGHNT and YYREEE (reference sequence). In DNA, the CDR3 is TGTGCCAGCAGCTTGGACCAGGGGGTAGGCGAGCAGTACTTC. As protein: CASSLDQGVGEQYF.

This clone was seen a single time. The CDR3 sequence: CASSASGTSTDTQYF. In DNA, the CDR3 is TGTGCCAGCAGCGCCAGCGGGACTAGCACAGATACGCAGTATTTT. The rearrangement joins TRBV9 to TRBJ2-3, with 7 bases lining up with TRBD2. With V trimmed by 3 bases and J by 0 bases, 4 bases remained unmatched. This CDR3 contains 15 residues. Per the germline V gene, CDR1 is SGDLS and CDR2 is YYNGEE.

This sequence joins TRBV19 and TRBJ1-1, with D possibly matching TRBD1 (5 bases). The germline CDR1 and CDR2 sequences are LNHDA and SQIVND (reference sequence). V dropped 2 bases and J dropped 4 bases, with 11 bases sitting between them. The CDR3 length is 14 residues. The CDR3, as DNA: TGTGCCAGTAGTATAAAGGGCGGGGGCACTGAAGCTTTCTTT. Its translation: CASSIKGGGTEAFF.

The chain is built from TRBV28 and TRBJ1-3, with D uncertain. The CDR3 runs to 13 residues. The ends were cut back, 11 bases at V and 2 bases at J, with 13 bases in the middle. Germline V gene sequence: CDR1 MDHEN, CDR2 SYDVKM. CDR3 DNA sequence: TGTGCCGTCGAGGGAGCGCCTGGAAACACCATATATTTT. Encoded protein: CAVEGAPGNTIYF.

V is TRBV18 and J is TRBJ2-4; tentative D call: TRBD1 (6 bases). V lost 5 bases and J 0 bases, leaving 8 bases between the germline ends. This CDR3 is 14 amino acids long. Germline V gene data show CDR1 as KGHSH and CDR2 as LQKENI. CDR3 amino acids: CASSTGLAKNIQYF. The CDR3 DNA is TGTGCCAGCTCAACAGGGCTAGCCAAAAACATTCAGTACTTC.

The J gene is TRBJ1-4, the V gene TRBV2; the D gene is possibly TRBD1 (5 bases). The CDR3 length is 14 residues. V was pared by 7 bases and J by 7 bases, with 16 bases between. Germline V gives CDR1 SNHLY, CDR2 FYNNEI. CDR3 sequence: CASTMDRRGEKLFF. CDR3 DNA: TGTGCCAGCACTATGGACCGGAGGGGTGAAAAACTGTTTTTT.

The V gene is TRBV5-1, the J gene TRBJ2-3, with 12 bases matching TRBD1. V gave up 3 bases and J gave up 2 bases; unmatched junction bases: 7. The CDR3 is made up of 17 amino acids. CDR1 is SGHRS and CDR2 is YFSETQ in the germline V gene. The DNA of the CDR3 is TGCGCCAGCAGCTCCGGGACAGGGGGCGGGTTCACAGATACGCAGTATTTT. Protein product: CASSSGTGGGFTDTQYF.

This sequence joins TRBV2 and TRBJ1-1; possible D gene TRBD1, 6 bases. The CDR3 spans 12 residues. The V gene lost 6 bases and the J gene lost 2 bases, with 7 bases spanning the gap. CDR1 is SNHLY, CDR2 FYNNEI, per germline. For the CDR3, the DNA is TGTGCCAGCAGGGGACAAAACACTGAAGCTTTCTTT. It specifies CASRGQNTEAFF. The full variable domain, its missing parts supplied by reference TRBV2 and TRBJ1-1, is EPEVTQTPSHQVTQMGQEVILRCVPISNHLYFYWYRQILGQKVEFLVSFYNNEISEKSEIFDDQFSVERPDGSNFTLKIRSTKLEDSAMYFCASRGQNTEAFFGQGTRLTVV.

V is TRBV15 and J is TRBJ2-7; D is unclear. The CDR3 contains 14 residues. The germline gives CDR1 LNHNV, CDR2 YYDKDF (reference sequence). Trimming left V 7 bases short and J 5 bases short, with 18 bases between. This chain's CDR3 is CATNLEIPYDEQYF. The CDR3 coding sequence is TGTGCCACCAATCTAGAGATCCCCTACGACGAGCAGTACTTC.

The V call is TRBV11-2, the J call TRBJ2-1; the match to TRBD2 covers 11 bases. The CDR3 sequence is 17 residues long. V shed 4 bases and J 6 bases; nucleotides not matched to a gene: 11. Germline V CDR1 and CDR2: SGHAT, FQNNGV. The CDR3 bases are TGTGCCAGCAGCTCCGGGCCCGGACTAGCGGGCTTCAATGAGCAGTTCTTC. Encoded protein: CASSSGPGLAGFNEQFF. Together with reference TRBV11-2 and TRBJ2-1, the CDR3 gives the full variable domain: EAGVAQSPRYKIIEKRQSVAFWCNPISGHATLYWYQQILGQGPKLLIQFQNNGVVDDSQLPKDRFSAERLKGVDSTLKIQPAKLEDSAVYLCASSSGPGLAGFNEQFFGPGTRLTVL.

The gene calls are TRBV27 and TRBJ2-3; D might be TRBD2 (6 bases). This CDR3 spans 14 amino acids. Germline CDR1 reads MNHEY; CDR2 reads SMNVEV (reference sequence). The germline V and J ends were trimmed by 6 bases and 2 bases, with 12 bases remaining between them. The CDR3 sequence is CASRPRLVTDTQYF. CDR3 bases: TGTGCCAGCAGACCAAGACTAGTCACAGATACGCAGTATTTT.

V gene TRBV25-1 combines with J gene TRBJ2-1; 8 bases agree with TRBD2. CDR1 and CDR2 (germline): MGHDK, SYGVNS. The CDR3 runs to 15 residues. The J segment lost 5 bases and the V segment lost 0 bases, leaving 3 bases of the junction unmatched. The DNA of the CDR3 is TGTGCCAGCAGTGAATATTCGGGGGGGAACAATGAGCAGTTCTTC. Translating gives CASSEYSGGNNEQFF.

The chain has TRBV11-2 and TRBJ2-3, with TRBD2 matching over 9 bases. This CDR3 is 14 amino acids long. Trimming at V came to 5 bases and at J to 4 bases, leaving 4 bases not matched to a gene. CDR1 is SGHAT, CDR2 FQNNGV, per germline. CDR3 DNA sequence: TGTGCCAGCAGCCTGACTAGCGGCGCAGATACGCAGTATTTT. Protein product: CASSLTSGADTQYF.

J is TRBJ2-2 and V is TRBV19; D gene unclear. Trimming stripped 5 bases from V and 0 bases from J, with 10 bases between. Germline V lookup: CDR1 LNHDA, CDR2 SQIVND (reference sequence). The CDR3 loop spans 15 amino acids. The CDR3 coding sequence is TGTGCCAGTAGTTTGGCCGCCCCGAACACCGGGGAGCTGTTTTTT. Residues: CASSLAAPNTGELFF.

This clone is a singleton in its sample. This chain connects TRBV27 to TRBJ2-7, with a possible D match to TRBD2 (6 bases). V gave up 1 base and J gave up 3 bases, with 7 bases separating them. This CDR3 has 13 residues. The germline CDR1 and CDR2 sequences are MNHEY and SMNVEV (reference sequence). The CDR3 region has the DNA TGTGCCAGCAGTTTATTGCGGGACTACGAGCAGTACTTC. Amino acid sequence: CASSLLRDYEQYF.

The rearrangement uses TRBV7-9 and TRBJ1-3; D remains ambiguous. Germline-derived CDR1 and CDR2 are SEHNR and FQNEAQ (reference sequence). Trimming took off 5 bases at V and 3 bases at J, with 14 bases between the two ends. This CDR3 is built from 15 residues. The chain's CDR3 is CASSHASLNGNTIYF. CDR3 DNA sequence: TGTGCCAGCAGCCACGCGAGCCTTAATGGAAACACCATATATTTT.